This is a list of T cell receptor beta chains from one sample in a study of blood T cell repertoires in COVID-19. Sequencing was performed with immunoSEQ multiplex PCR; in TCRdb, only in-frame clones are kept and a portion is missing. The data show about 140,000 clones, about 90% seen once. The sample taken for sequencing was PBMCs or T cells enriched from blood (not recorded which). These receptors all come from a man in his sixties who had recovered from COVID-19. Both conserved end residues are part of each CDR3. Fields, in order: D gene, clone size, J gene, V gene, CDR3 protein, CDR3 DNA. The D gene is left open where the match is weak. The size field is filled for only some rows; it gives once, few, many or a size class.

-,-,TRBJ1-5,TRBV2,CASSASGQPQHF,TGTGCCAGCAGCGCATCGGGTCAGCCCCAGCATTTT
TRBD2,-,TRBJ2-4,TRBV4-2,CASSQEGPGGPPQYF,TGTGCCAGCAGCCAAGAAGGGCCGGGAGGCCCGCCTCAGTACTTC
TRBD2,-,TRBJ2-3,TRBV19,CASSPGTSGRLDTQYF,TGTGCCAGTAGTCCCGGGACTAGCGGGAGGCTGGATACGCAGTATTTT
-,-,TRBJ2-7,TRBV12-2,CASRLEHNRYYEQYF,TGTGCAAGTCGCTTAGAGCATAACAGGTATTACGAGCAGTACTTC
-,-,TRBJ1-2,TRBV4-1,CASSQGVGQTYGYTF,TGCGCCAGCAGCCAAGGGGTCGGACAGACCTATGGCTACACCTTC
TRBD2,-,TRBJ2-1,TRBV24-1,CATSDKSGRASNEQFF,TGTGCCACCAGTGATAAGAGCGGGAGGGCCTCTAATGAGCAGTTCTTC
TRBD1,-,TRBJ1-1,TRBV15,CATSRPDRGQLFF,TGTGCCACCAGCAGACCCGACAGGGGACAACTGTTCTTT
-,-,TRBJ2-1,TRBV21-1,CASSTPGSEQFF,TGTGCCAGCAGCACCCCCGGGAGTGAGCAGTTCTTC
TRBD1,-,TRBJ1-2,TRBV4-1,CASSQLPGQGFPYGYTF,TGCGCCAGCAGCCAGCTGCCGGGACAGGGGTTTCCCTATGGCTACACCTTC
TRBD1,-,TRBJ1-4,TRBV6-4,CASSDRGTGNEKLFF,TGTGCCAGCAGCGACAGGGGGACCGGTAATGAAAAACTGTTTTTT
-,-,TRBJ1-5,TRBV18,CASSVWAGRDQPQHF,TGTGCCAGCTCAGTTTGGGCAGGGAGGGACCAGCCCCAGCATTTT
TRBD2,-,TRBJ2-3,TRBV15,CATSRATSGSGTDTQYF,TGTGCCACCAGCAGAGCCACTAGCGGGAGTGGCACAGATACGCAGTATTTT
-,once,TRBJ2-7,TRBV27,CASSLSSRRVSEQYF,TGTGCCAGCAGTTTATCTAGTCGGCGGGTGTCCGAGCAGTACTTC
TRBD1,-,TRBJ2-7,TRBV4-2,CASSRSTGGDPYEQYF,TGTGCCAGCAGCCGGTCGACAGGGGGTGATCCCTACGAGCAGTACTTC
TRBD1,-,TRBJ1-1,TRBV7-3,CASSPDRSYTEAFF,TGTGCCAGCAGCCCGGACAGGAGTTACACTGAAGCTTTCTTT
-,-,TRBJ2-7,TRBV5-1,CASSLAGLPYEQYF,TGCGCCAGCAGCTTGGCCGGACTCCCCTACGAGCAGTACTTC
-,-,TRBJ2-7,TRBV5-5,CASSLVVGSSYEQYF,TGTGCCAGCAGCTTGGTGGTCGGGAGCTCTTACGAGCAGTACTTC
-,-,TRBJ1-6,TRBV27,CASTFIRGNLGSPLHF,TGTGCCAGCACCTTTATTAGGGGGAATTTGGGTTCACCCCTCCACTTT
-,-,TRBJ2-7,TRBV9,CASSPLGSGYEQYF,TGTGCCAGCAGCCCTTTGGGGAGTGGGTACGAGCAGTACTTC
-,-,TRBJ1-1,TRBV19,CASSSEGREAFF,TGTGCCAGTAGTTCAGAGGGGAGGGAAGCTTTCTTT
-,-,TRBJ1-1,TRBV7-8,CASRDSLNTEAFF,TGTGCCAGCAGAGACAGCCTGAACACTGAAGCTTTCTTT
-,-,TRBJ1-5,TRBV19,CASSMGRGMEQPQHF,TGTGCCAGTAGTATGGGCAGGGGAATGGAACAGCCCCAGCATTTT
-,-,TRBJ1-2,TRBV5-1,CASSQDTSNYGYTF,TGCGCCAGCAGCCAAGACACCTCTAACTATGGCTACACCTTC
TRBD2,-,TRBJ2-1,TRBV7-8,CASSPAWEATGGREQFF,TGTGCCAGCAGCCCCGCCTGGGAGGCTACGGGAGGGAGAGAGCAGTTCTTC
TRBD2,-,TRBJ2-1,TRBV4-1,CASSLPRGSSYNEQFF,TGCGCCAGCAGCCTCCCCCGCGGGAGCTCCTACAATGAGCAGTTCTTC
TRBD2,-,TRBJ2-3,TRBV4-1,CASSHVKAGGQGDTQYF,TGCGCCAGCAGCCACGTAAAAGCGGGGGGGCAGGGAGATACGCAGTATTTT
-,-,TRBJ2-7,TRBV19,CASSIRGLSYEQYF,TGTGCCAGTAGTATAAGGGGCCTTTCCTACGAGCAGTACTTC
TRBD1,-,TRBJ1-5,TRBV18,CASSPQTGLQPQHF,TGTGCCAGCTCACCACAGACAGGGTTGCAGCCCCAGCATTTT
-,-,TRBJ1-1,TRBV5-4,CASSPVGGHTEAFF,TGTGCCAGCAGCCCGGTCGGGGGGCACACTGAAGCTTTCTTT
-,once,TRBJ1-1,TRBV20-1,CRFGKNTEAFF,TGCAGATTCGGGAAGAACACTGAAGCTTTCTTT
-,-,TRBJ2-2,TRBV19,CASSRGQANTGELFF,TGTGCCAGTAGTAGGGGACAAGCGAACACCGGGGAGCTGTTTTTT
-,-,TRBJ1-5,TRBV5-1,CASSLLGGDNQPQHF,TGCGCCAGCAGTTTGCTCGGGGGGGATAATCAGCCCCAGCATTTT
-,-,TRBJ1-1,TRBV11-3,CASSLQTGAHTEAFF,TGTGCCAGCAGCCTGCAGACAGGAGCGCACACTGAAGCTTTCTTT
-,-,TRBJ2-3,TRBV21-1,CASGLAEFTDTQYF,TGTGCCAGCGGACTAGCGGAGTTCACAGATACGCAGTATTTT
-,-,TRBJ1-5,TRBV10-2,CASSESRRGQPQHF,TGCGCCAGCAGTGAGTCGAGAAGGGGACAGCCCCAGCATTTT
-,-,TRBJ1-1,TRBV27,CASSLRGGTEAFF,TGTGCCAGCAGTTTAAGAGGTGGCACTGAAGCTTTCTTT
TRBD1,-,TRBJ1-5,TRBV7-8,CASSSGPTGEQPQHF,TGTGCCAGCAGCTCAGGCCCGACAGGGGAACAGCCCCAGCATTTT
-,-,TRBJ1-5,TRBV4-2,CASSQGGRNQPQHF,TGTGCCAGCAGCCAAGGGGGGCGCAATCAGCCCCAGCATTTT
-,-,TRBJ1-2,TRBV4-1,CASSQVGGSNYGYTF,TGCGCCAGCAGCCAAGTCGGGGGGTCTAACTATGGCTACACCTTC
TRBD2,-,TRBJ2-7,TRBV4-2,CASSQELAGSYEQYF,TGTGCCAGCAGCCAAGAACTAGCGGGATCCTACGAGCAGTACTTC
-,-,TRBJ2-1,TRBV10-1,CASSGGVNDEQFF,TGCGCCAGCAGTGGGGGGGTCAACGATGAGCAGTTCTTC
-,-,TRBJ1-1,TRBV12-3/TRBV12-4,CASSRRGNTEAFF,TGTGCCAGCAGTCGACGGGGGAACACTGAAGCTTTCTTT
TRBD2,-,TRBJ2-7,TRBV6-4,CASSVLTSGVYEQYF,TGTGCCAGCAGTGTACTAACTAGCGGGGTCTACGAGCAGTACTTC
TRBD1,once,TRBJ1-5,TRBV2,CASTWDRTGDYSNQPQHF,TGTGCCAGCACTTGGGACAGAACAGGGGATTATAGCAATCAGCCCCAGCATTTT
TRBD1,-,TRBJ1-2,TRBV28,CASREDRVGGYTF,TGTGCCAGCAGGGAAGACAGGGTGGGCGGCTACACCTTC
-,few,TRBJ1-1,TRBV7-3,CASRPRPSETEAFF,TGTGCCAGCAGACCTAGACCCAGCGAGACTGAAGCTTTCTTT
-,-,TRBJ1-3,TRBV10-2,CASRDATGSGNTIYF,TGCGCCAGCAGGGACGCGACAGGCTCTGGAAACACCATATATTTT
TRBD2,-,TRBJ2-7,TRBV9,CASSVVSGSGEQYF,TGTGCCAGCAGCGTAGTTAGCGGGAGTGGGGAGCAGTACTTC